The 22 T cell receptor beta chains listed next were all sequenced from one sample in a study of Graves' ophthalmopathy and Graves' hyperthyroidism. The authors amplified TCR beta CDR3 regions, and they did so from RNA transcripts for repertoire sequencing. First-round RT-PCR employed HTBI primers, with a second-round multiplex PCR after it. Each CDR3 protein gets one entry after TCRdb re-called the multiplex PCR reads with MiXCR. The sample has over a million distinct CDR3 sequences, 35% to 40% seen once. Sequencing was done on a sample of peripheral blood or thyroid tissue (not recorded which). The receptors come from an adult man with Graves' hyperthyroidism.

This clonotype was counted between two and nine times. This chain connects TRBV6-6 to TRBJ1-4, with 9 bases that match TRBD1. Germline CDR1 reads MNHNY; CDR2 reads SVGAGI (reference sequence). The CDR3 spans 15 residues. The junction had 8 bases not matched to a gene; V was cut back by 5 bases and J by 7 bases. CDR3 sequence reads: CASSEEQGASEKLFF. The CDR3 bases are TGTGCCAGCAGTGAAGAACAGGGGGCAAGTGAAAAACTGTTTTTT.

This clonotype was seen once. The V and J genes are TRBV10-3 and TRBJ2-2, with D perhaps TRBD2 (6 bases). The CDR3 loop spans 14 amino acids. Trimming left V 6 bases short and J 1 base short, with 9 bases between. CDR1 and CDR2 from the germline V gene are ENHRY and SYGVKD. As DNA, the CDR3 is TGTGCCATCAGGGGAGGACAGAACACCGGGGAGCTGTTTTTT. Amino acids: CAIRGGQNTGELFF.

This rearrangement joins TRBV29-1 to TRBJ2-2; perhaps TRBD1 as D (6 bases). CDR1 and CDR2 from the germline V gene are SQVTM and ANQGSEA. CDR3 length: 12 residues. Trimming pared 3 bases from V and 8 bases from J, leaving 10 bases between. CDR3 DNA sequence: TGCAGCGTTGAGGGGGCATGGGGGGAGCTGTTTTTT. Encoded protein: CSVEGAWGELFF.

This clonotype was recorded many times. V usage is TRBV11-2 and J usage is TRBJ1-1, with a weak D call TRBD1 (6 bases). Germline loops: CDR1 SGHAT, CDR2 FQNNGV. V lost 5 bases to trimming and J lost 3 bases, with 13 bases between them. The CDR3 is 14 amino acids. DNA of the CDR3: TGTGCCAGCAGCGAATGGGGGGCGGACACTGAAGCTTTCTTT. Protein: CASSEWGADTEAFF.

This sequence joins TRBV15 and TRBJ1-6; tentative D call: TRBD1 (5 bases). The CDR3 extends over 15 amino acids. V shed 0 bases and J shed 7 bases, with 10 bases lying between them. The V gene's germline CDR1 is LNHNV and CDR2 YYDKDF (reference sequence). CDR3 nucleotides: TGTGCCACCAGCAGAGATAGGGACTCCAATTCACCCCTCCACTTT. It yields the protein CATSRDRDSNSPLHF.

The sample holds a few counts of this clonotype. This rearrangement joins TRBV28 to TRBJ2-5, with 7 bases that match TRBD1. There are 15 residues in the CDR3. Trimming at V came to 5 bases and at J to 3 bases, leaving 9 bases not matched to a gene. Germline V gene lookup returns CDR1 MDHEN and CDR2 SYDVKM. The CDR3 DNA sequence: TGTGCCAGCAGTACCCGGAAACAGGGGAAAGAGACCCAGTACTTC. Protein sequence: CASSTRKQGKETQYF.

The rearrangement links TRBV7-2 to TRBJ2-5, with D perhaps TRBD2 (6 bases). The ends were cut back, 6 bases at V and 4 bases at J, with 21 bases in the middle. Looked up from germline, CDR1 is SGHTA and CDR2 is FQGNSA. The length of the CDR3 is 16 residues. CDR3 in amino acids: CASSLSGGGSRETQYF. In nucleotides, the CDR3 is TGTGCCAGCAGTTTATCTGGTGGGGGGTCAAGAGAGACCCAGTACTTC.

The sample holds many counts of this clonotype. This sequence joins TRBV20-1 and TRBJ2-5, with a tentative D call TRBD2 (8 bases). There are 14 residues in the CDR3. The V and J ends lost 7 bases and 4 bases respectively, with 19 bases between them. Germline V gene data show CDR1 as DFQATT and CDR2 as SNEGSKA (reference sequence). CDR3 sequence reads: CSVTGGGGRETQYF. DNA for the CDR3: TGCAGTGTCACGGGAGGGGGCGGTCGAGAGACCCAGTACTTC.

This clonotype appeared many times. V gene TRBV4-1 combines with J gene TRBJ2-5; 7 bases are shared with TRBD2. The J segment lost 4 bases and the V segment lost 0 bases, leaving 5 bases of the junction unmatched. CDR3 length equals 15 residues. Germline CDR1 MGHRA, CDR2 YSYEKL. The CDR3 loop reads CASSQDGGRGETQYF. Here the CDR3 DNA reads TGCGCCAGCAGCCAAGATGGCGGGAGAGGAGAGACCCAGTACTTC.

The sample holds many counts of this clonotype. The genes are TRBV12-3 or TRBV12-4 and TRBJ1-5; TRBD1 matches at 7 bases. CDR3 length equals 14 residues. Trimming cost V 6 bases and J 2 bases; bases outside gene matches: 4. The CDR3 reads CASREGTGNQPQHF. For the CDR3, the DNA is TGTGCCAGCAGGGAGGGGACAGGCAATCAGCCCCAGCATTTT.

This clonotype was found many times. The V and J genes are TRBV6-5 and TRBJ1-2, with a weak D call TRBD1 (6 bases). This CDR3 is 11 amino acids long. The V end was cut by 5 bases, the J end by 8 bases, with 9 bases between. Germline loops: CDR1 MNHEY, CDR2 SVGAGI. Here the CDR3 reads CASSLDRGYTF. DNA for the CDR3: TGTGCCAGCAGTCTTGACAGGGGCTACACCTTC.

About this clonotype: The germline gene is not matched at one end of the junction; a read error may be the cause. The CDR3, as DNA: TGTGCCAGCAGCTTGGCTGGATCCTTCGAGCAGTACTTC. Its protein product is CASSLAGSFEQYF. The chain uses TRBV7-2 and TRBJ2-7; D gene uncertain. Germline assignment: CDR1 SGHTA and CDR2 FQGNSA. The CDR3 runs to 13 residues. The entire variable domain, with the rest obtained from reference TRBV7-2 and TRBJ2-7, is as follows: GAGVSQSPSNKVTEKGKDVELRCDPISGHTALYWYRQSLGQGLEFLIYFQGNSAPDKSGLPSDRFSAERTGGSVSTLTIQRTQQEDSAVYLCASSLAGSFEQYFGPGTRLTVT.

V usage is TRBV11-3 and J usage is TRBJ1-6, with D possibly TRBD1 on 5 matching bases. Trimming removed 6 bases at V and 8 bases at J, with 17 bases between. The CDR3 is 15 residues long. Germline V gives CDR1 SGHNT, CDR2 YENEEA. The CDR3 DNA reads TGTGCCAGCAGAAAAGAGGCCGGGGGTGATTCACCCCTCCACTTT. This codes for CASRKEAGGDSPLHF.

This clonotype was observed a handful of times. This CDR3 is CASNFGYEQYF. Written as DNA, the CDR3 is TGTGCCAGCAACTTCGGCTACGAGCAGTACTTC. This chain links TRBV10-3 with TRBJ2-7; D not certain. The CDR3 loop spans 11 amino acids. The V gene's germline CDR1 is ENHRY and CDR2 SYGVKD. Trimming removed 10 bases from V and 3 bases from J, with 10 bases in between.

V usage is TRBV10-3 and J usage is TRBJ1-5, with 8 bases identical to TRBD1. CDR1 and CDR2 from the germline V gene are ENHRY and SYGVKD. The CDR3 has 18 amino acids. Trimming cost V 6 bases and J 4 bases; bases outside gene matches: 17. This chain's CDR3 is CAISSPGLGQEQNQPQHF. CDR3 DNA: TGTGCCATCAGCAGCCCTGGACTGGGACAGGAGCAGAATCAGCCCCAGCATTTT.

The table lists this clonotype with many counts. This chain links TRBV2 with TRBJ2-2; D remains unclear. The length of the CDR3 is 12 residues. Germline V gives CDR1 SNHLY, CDR2 FYNNEI. V lost 2 bases and J lost 6, with 4 bases in between. Here the CDR3 DNA reads TGTGCCAGCAGTGAACAGGCCGGGGAGCTGTTTTTT. Its protein is CASSEQAGELFF.

The genes are TRBV11-2 and TRBJ2-5, with TRBD1 as a possible D gene (5 bases). CDR3 length: 15 amino acids. Trimming pared 4 bases from V and 2 bases from J, leaving 14 bases between. From germline, CDR1 is SGHAT and CDR2 FQNNGV. The CDR3 DNA follows: TGTGCCAGCAGCTCTCCGAAACAGGAACAAGAGACCCAGTACTTC. This gives the protein CASSSPKQEQETQYF.

V and J are TRBV7-8 and TRBJ2-7, with unresolved D. V was shortened by 4 bases and J by 3 bases, with 16 bases between the two germline ends. There are 15 residues in the CDR3. Germline V gene data show CDR1 as SGHVS and CDR2 as FQNEAQ. This CDR3 is CASSSQLQVLYEQYF. CDR3 coding DNA: TGTGCCAGCAGCTCCCAGCTCCAGGTACTCTACGAGCAGTACTTC. Using reference TRBV7-8 and TRBJ2-7 for the parts outside the CDR3, the full variable domain is GAGVSQSPRYKVAKRGQDVALRCDPISGHVSLFWYQQALGQGPEFLTYFQNEAQLDKSGLPSDRFFAERPEGSVSTLKIQRTQQEDSAVYLCASSSQLQVLYEQYFGPGTRLTVT.

The J gene is TRBJ2-2, the V gene TRBV12-3 or TRBV12-4; D is unclear. CDR3 size: 11 residues. The CDR3 DNA reads as TGTGTCACCTGGAAGACCGGGGAGCTGTTTTTT. It is translated as CVTWKTGELFF.

This clonotype was picked up many times. The chain links TRBV7-6 to TRBJ2-5; tentative D call: TRBD1 (6 bases). Trimming pared 1 base from V and 4 bases from J, leaving 13 bases between. Germline V gene sequence: CDR1 SGHVS, CDR2 FNYEAQ. The CDR3 totals 15 residues. CDR3 nucleotide sequence: TGTGCCAGCAGCTTAGGGCGAACAGGGAGAGAGACCCAGTACTTC. Residues: CASSLGRTGRETQYF.

The rearrangement uses TRBV28 and TRBJ1-2; unclear D gene. The V gene lost 3 bases and the J gene lost 6 bases, with 14 bases spanning the gap. This CDR3 region has 14 residues. Germline CDR1 MDHEN, CDR2 SYDVKM. CDR3: CASSFSSGGDGYTF. DNA of the CDR3: TGTGCCAGCAGTTTCTCCTCCGGCGGGGATGGCTACACCTTC.

This clonotype was seen a single time. This rearrangement joins TRBV20-1 to TRBJ2-5; D unclear. The CDR3 spans 12 residues. Germline CDR1 is DFQATT and CDR2 is SNEGSKA (reference sequence). The V gene lost 2 bases and the J gene lost 7 bases, with 11 bases spanning the gap. This CDR3 is CSARRTVGTQYF. CDR3 coding DNA: TGCAGTGCTAGACGGACGGTTGGGACCCAGTACTTC.